These 10 T cell receptor beta chains originate from one sample sequenced in a study of blood T cell repertoires in COVID-19. Some clones are missing from TCRdb's copy, which holds only in-frame ones; the method was immunoSEQ multiplex PCR. The sample holds 150,000 to 200,000 clones, around 88% seen once. Specimen: PBMCs or T cells enriched from blood (not recorded which). The source of these receptors is a woman in her twenties or thirties who had recovered from COVID-19.

The chain employs TRBV27 and TRBJ2-5, with 15 bases identical to TRBD2. The CDR3 contains 20 residues. CDR1 is MNHEY, CDR2 SMNVEV, per germline (reference sequence). V lost 5 bases and J lost 0; bases outside the gene matches: 13. The CDR3 loop reads CASSAGTSGRTLKYQETQYF. The CDR3 DNA reads TGTGCCAGCAGTGCCGGGACTAGCGGGAGGACTCTTAAGTACCAAGAGACCCAGTACTTC.

CDR3 nucleotide sequence: TGTGCCAGCAGTGACGGGGGGGACTCCTACGAGCAGTACTTC. This sequence encodes CASSDGGDSYEQYF. V usage is TRBV6-1 and J usage is TRBJ2-7, with TRBD2 matching over 8 bases. V shed 3 bases and J 0 bases; nucleotides not matched to a gene: 1. The germline CDR1 and CDR2 sequences are MNHNS and SASEGT. The CDR3 loop spans 14 amino acids.

CDR3 amino acids: CASSPPLPNRGHRYEQYF. In nucleotides, the CDR3 is TGTGCCAGCTCACCCCCCCTCCCAAACAGGGGGCACAGATACGAGCAGTACTTC. The chain links TRBV18 to TRBJ2-7, with TRBD1 matching over 9 bases. V lost 3 bases, J lost 4 bases, and 16 bases stayed unmatched. This CDR3 is built from 18 residues. Germline V gives CDR1 KGHSH, CDR2 LQKENI.

V gene TRBV7-2 combines with J gene TRBJ1-2; possibly TRBD1 for D (5 bases). The CDR3 is 15 residues long. Germline-derived CDR1 and CDR2 are SGHTA and FQGNSA. The V gene lost 1 base and the J gene lost 5 bases, with 14 bases spanning the gap. The CDR3: CASSLEAGKNYGYTF. The CDR3 bases are TGTGCCAGCAGCTTAGAGGCAGGGAAGAATTATGGCTACACCTTC.

The chain carries TRBV5-1 and TRBJ2-5; no clear D. This CDR3 contains 15 residues. Germline V gene lookup returns CDR1 SGHRS and CDR2 YFSETQ. Trimming removed 2 bases at V and 1 base at J, with 12 bases between. CDR3 protein: CASSFSPEPQETQYF. CDR3 coding DNA: TGCGCCAGCAGCTTTTCCCCAGAACCCCAAGAGACCCAGTACTTC.

The rearrangement joins TRBV6-5 to TRBJ1-1; unclear D gene. V was pared by 5 bases and J by 7 bases, with 11 bases between. From germline, CDR1 is MNHEY and CDR2 SVGAGI. The CDR3 has 12 amino acids. CDR3 loop: CASSPGLIEAFF. CDR3 bases: TGTGCCAGCAGTCCTGGACTGATTGAAGCTTTCTTT.

The V and J genes are TRBV6-5 and TRBJ2-1, with D hard to call. The germline V gene encodes CDR1 MNHEY and CDR2 SVGAGI. The CDR3 runs 12 residues. Trimming took off 6 bases at V and 9 bases at J, with 12 bases between the two ends. CDR3 protein: CASRPSGGEQFF. In DNA, the CDR3 is TGTGCCAGCAGGCCGTCGGGTGGTGAGCAGTTCTTC.

The CDR3 region is CASSGAGGRWTGELFF. CDR3 sequence (DNA): TGTGCCAGTTCCGGGGCTGGCGGGAGATGGACCGGGGAGCTGTTTTTT. The rearrangement joins TRBV7-3 to TRBJ2-2; 7 nucleotides agree with TRBD2. CDR3 length: 16 residues. CDR1 is SGHTA, CDR2 FQGTGA, per germline. Germline trimming cut 9 bases from V and 5 bases from J; bases unmatched to any gene: 15. The full variable domain, with the rest looked up from reference TRBV7-3 and TRBJ2-2, is GAGVSQTPSNKVTEKGKYVELRCDPISGHTALYWYRQSLGQGPEFLIYFQGTGAADDSGLPNDRFFAVRPEGSVSTLKIQRTERGDSAVYLCASSGAGGRWTGELFFGEGSRLTVL.

This chain connects TRBV28 to TRBJ1-4; no clear D gene. The V gene's germline CDR1 is MDHEN and CDR2 SYDVKM. Trimming removed 2 bases at V and 7 bases at J, with 11 bases between. This CDR3 is 14 amino acids long. CDR3 DNA: TGTGCCAGCAGTTTAACGGGGTCCCCTGAAAAACTGTTTTTT. Residues: CASSLTGSPEKLFF.

The gene calls are TRBV10-3 and TRBJ2-6; 10 nucleotides line up with TRBD2. This CDR3 comprises 19 residues. Germline V lookup: CDR1 ENHRY, CDR2 SYGVKD. Germline trimming cut 6 bases from V and 0 bases from J; bases unmatched to any gene: 11. The CDR3 here is CAIRREVAGGLSGANVLTF. CDR3 bases: TGTGCCATCAGAAGGGAGGTAGCGGGAGGACTCTCTGGGGCCAACGTCCTGACTTTC.